The 24 T cell receptor beta chains below were found in one sample sequenced in a study of blood T cell repertoires in COVID-19. Produced via immunoSEQ multiplex PCR; TCRdb's table is partial and in-frame only. The sample yields around 190,000 clones, roughly 81% seen once. Sequencing input: peripheral blood. The receptor set was obtained from a woman between 40 and 55 years old with COVID-19, enrolled during active disease.

This clone has a handful of counts. This CDR3 is CASSIGVRGQETQYF. For the CDR3, the DNA is TGTGCCAGTAGTATTGGGGTTCGGGGACAAGAGACCCAGTACTTC. V gene TRBV19 combines with J gene TRBJ2-5; perhaps TRBD2 as D (5 bases). Trimming took 3 bases from V and 2 from J, leaving 13 bases between them. The CDR3 runs 15 residues. Germline V gene data show CDR1 as LNHDA and CDR2 as SQIVND (reference sequence).

The CDR3 sequence is CASSFRETRDPGELFF. DNA for the CDR3: TGTGCCAGCAGTTTCCGGGAGACACGCGACCCCGGGGAGCTGTTTTTT. The J gene is TRBJ2-2, the V gene TRBV28, with D perhaps matching TRBD2 (6 bases). CDR3 length: 16 amino acids. With 3 bases removed from V and 6 bases from J, the gap between germline ends came to 17 bases. Germline V gives CDR1 MDHEN, CDR2 SYDVKM.

The gene calls are TRBV6-5 and TRBJ1-2; 11 bases are shared with TRBD1. The V gene's germline CDR1 is MNHEY and CDR2 SVGAGI. The CDR3 is 15 residues long. V dropped 7 bases and J dropped 5; count of bases not matched to a gene: 9. CDR3 amino acids: CASKGQGAQNYGYTF. Written as DNA, the CDR3 is TGTGCCAGCAAAGGACAGGGGGCGCAAAATTATGGCTACACCTTC.

The gene calls are TRBV30 and TRBJ2-3; 10 bases map to TRBD2. The CDR3 totals 14 residues. The trim removed 3 bases at V and 5 bases at J, leaving 5 bases unmatched. The germline V gene encodes CDR1 GTSNPN and CDR2 SVGIG (reference sequence). The CDR3 region has the DNA TGTGCCTGGAGCGAGCGGGGGGGGATAGATACGCAGTATTTT. This sequence encodes CAWSERGGIDTQYF.

The genes are TRBV30 and TRBJ2-1, with 8 bases fitting TRBD1. The junction had 4 bases not matched to a gene; V was cut back by 8 bases and J by 4 bases. Per the germline V gene, CDR1 is GTSNPN and CDR2 is SVGIG (reference sequence). The CDR3 sequence is 12 residues long. CDR3 bases: TGTGCCCGGGACAGGCCGTACAATGAGCAGTTCTTC. Translating it yields CARDRPYNEQFF.

V gene TRBV19 combines with J gene TRBJ1-6; no clear D gene. V was trimmed by 5 bases and J by 9 bases, leaving 17 bases between them. Per germline, CDR1 LNHDA and CDR2 SQIVND (reference sequence). The CDR3 has 15 amino acids. The CDR3 coding sequence is TGTGCCAGTAGTGAACAAAAGCCCGGGATTTCACCCCTCCACTTT. It specifies CASSEQKPGISPLHF.

The V gene is TRBV3-1 (or the pseudogene TRBV3-2), the J gene TRBJ2-5, with TRBD2 matching 7 bases. This CDR3 region has 14 residues. V was clipped by 1 base and J by 4 bases; unmatched bases: 3. From germline, CDR1 is LGHDT and CDR2 YNNKEL (reference sequence). CDR3 DNA sequence: TGTGCCAGCAGCCAAGGACTAGCTCCAGAGACCCAGTACTTC. This gives the protein CASSQGLAPETQYF.

This chain connects TRBV7-2 to TRBJ1-2; TRBD1 matches 9 bases. V was pared by 2 bases and J by 4 bases, with 5 bases of the junction left unmatched. Germline CDR1 is SGHTA and CDR2 is FQGNSA. The length of the CDR3 is 15 residues. This chain's CDR3 is CASSLTGTGPYGYTF. The CDR3 region has the DNA TGTGCCAGCAGCTTAACCGGGACAGGGCCCTATGGCTACACCTTC.

The V call is TRBV5-1, the J call TRBJ2-1; the match to TRBD2 covers 11 bases. V lost 0 bases, J lost 1 base, and 6 bases stayed unmatched. Germline assignment: CDR1 SGHRS and CDR2 YFSETQ. The CDR3 totals 18 residues. CDR3 sequence (DNA): TGCGCCAGCAGCTTGGGTGATAGCGGGAGGGGGTCCTACAATGAGCAGTTCTTC. This gives the protein CASSLGDSGRGSYNEQFF.

The chain carries TRBV5-4 and TRBJ2-5, with a possible D match to TRBD2 (5 bases). V gave up 0 bases and J gave up 5 bases, with 11 bases separating them. Germline V gene data show CDR1 as SGHNT and CDR2 as YYREEE (reference sequence). The CDR3 has 14 amino acids. The CDR3, as DNA: TGTGCCAGCAGCTTGGCCGGGGTTCCGGAGACCCAGTACTTC. Translation gives CASSLAGVPETQYF.

This clone showed up just once. V and J are TRBV18 and TRBJ1-5; D not resolved. Deletions cut 3 bases from V and 5 bases from J, with 17 bases between. Germline V gives CDR1 KGHSH, CDR2 LQKENI. CDR3 size: 16 residues. The CDR3 region has the DNA TGTGCCAGCTCACCGCCGGGAGCCAAAAGGGATCAGCCCCAGCATTTT. This codes for CASSPPGAKRDQPQHF.

This chain uses TRBV30 with TRBJ2-5, with a possible D match to TRBD2 (6 bases). The CDR3 is made up of 14 amino acids. Germline assignment: CDR1 GTSNPN and CDR2 SVGIG (reference sequence). Trimming stripped 2 bases from V and 5 bases from J, with 15 bases between. CDR3 DNA sequence: TGTGCCTGGAGTTTACCGGGGGACGTGGAGACCCAGTACTTC. It specifies CAWSLPGDVETQYF.

The chain employs TRBV5-6 and TRBJ2-1; the D is unclear. The CDR3 is 16 residues long. Germline CDR1 SGHDT, CDR2 YYEEEE. Trimming took off 1 base at V and 0 bases at J, with 11 bases between the two ends. The CDR3 is CASSLLALSSYNEQFF. The CDR3 DNA reads as TGTGCCAGCAGCTTGTTGGCCCTCAGCTCCTACAATGAGCAGTTCTTC.

This clone was counted between two and nine times. V gene TRBV4-1 combines with J gene TRBJ1-1, with D perhaps matching TRBD1 (6 bases). Germline V lookup: CDR1 MGHRA, CDR2 YSYEKL. The V and J ends lost 0 bases and 4 bases respectively, with 12 bases between them. This CDR3 region has 15 residues. CDR3 coding DNA: TGCGCCAGCAGCCAAGAAAACAGGGTTTTCACTGAAGCTTTCTTT. Encoded protein: CASSQENRVFTEAFF.

The chain couples TRBV7-9 to TRBJ2-1, with 7 bases aligning to TRBD2. The germline gives CDR1 SEHNR, CDR2 FQNEAQ (reference sequence). The trim removed 5 bases at V and 0 bases at J, leaving 10 bases unmatched. This CDR3 is 17 amino acids long. Here the CDR3 reads CASSKTSRTSSYNEQFF. In nucleotides, the CDR3 is TGTGCCAGCAGCAAGACTAGCCGAACGAGCTCCTACAATGAGCAGTTCTTC.

V gene TRBV11-2 combines with J gene TRBJ1-2; 7 bases match TRBD1. Per germline, CDR1 SGHAT and CDR2 FQNNGV. The CDR3 loop spans 14 amino acids. Trimming took 5 bases from V and 4 from J; bases not matched to a gene: 7. The CDR3 coding sequence is TGTGCCAGCAGCGCCCGACAGGGCTTCTATGGCTACACCTTC. Residues: CASSARQGFYGYTF.

This sequence joins TRBV5-6 and TRBJ2-7; 10 positions match TRBD1. The CDR3 covers 16 residues. CDR1 is SGHDT, CDR2 YYEEEE, per germline. V gave up 2 bases and J gave up 4 bases; unmatched junction bases: 9. The CDR3 is CASSFWGTGVGYEQYF. Written as DNA, the CDR3 is TGTGCCAGCAGCTTTTGGGGGACAGGGGTCGGGTACGAGCAGTACTTC.

The chain combines TRBV19 with TRBJ2-1, with 7 bases identical to TRBD2. Trimming at V came to 0 bases and at J to 9 bases, leaving 5 bases not matched to a gene. The germline V gene encodes CDR1 LNHDA and CDR2 SQIVND (reference sequence). This CDR3 comprises 14 residues. The CDR3 DNA is TGTGCCAGTAGTATAGATCACGGCGGGAGTGAGCAGTTCTTC. Translated, it gives CASSIDHGGSEQFF.

V usage is TRBV4-1 and J usage is TRBJ1-2; 12 bases are a match to TRBD1. V shed 7 bases, J shed 14 bases, and the junction held 14 bases outside the gene matches. The CDR3 contains 14 residues. The V gene's germline CDR1 is MGHRA and CDR2 YSYEKL. This CDR3 is CASTHPGTGGDVTF. The CDR3 region has the DNA TGCGCCAGCACTCACCCCGGGACAGGGGGCGACGTAACCTTC.

The chain uses TRBV5-6 and TRBJ2-3; 8 nucleotides align to TRBD1. The V and J ends lost 2 bases and 5 bases, in that order; junction bases with no gene match: 10. Germline V gives CDR1 SGHDT, CDR2 YYEEEE. This CDR3 has 16 amino acids. CDR3 loop: CASSFRSQGAGDTQYF. Here the CDR3 DNA reads TGTGCCAGCAGCTTTCGGAGCCAGGGGGCGGGAGATACGCAGTATTTT.

The CDR3 here is CASSAPGSSYEQYF. The DNA for the CDR3 is TGTGCCAGCAGCGCCCCGGGGAGCTCCTACGAGCAGTACTTC. V gene TRBV5-4 combines with J gene TRBJ2-7; tentatively, D is TRBD2 (5 bases). V was cut by 4 bases and J by 0 bases, with 11 bases left in between. Germline V gene data show CDR1 as SGHNT and CDR2 as YYREEE (reference sequence). The CDR3 has 14 residues.

The chain carries TRBV27 and TRBJ2-2; 9 nucleotides align to TRBD2. The trim removed 3 bases at V and 5 bases at J, leaving 10 bases unmatched. The CDR3 is 17 residues long. CDR1 and CDR2 (germline): MNHEY, SMNVEV (reference sequence). In DNA form, the CDR3 reads TGTGCCAGCAGTTTGGCGGCGGGGGGGCTTTATACCGGGGAGCTGTTTTTT. This encodes CASSLAAGGLYTGELFF.

The chain links TRBV7-9 to TRBJ1-1; 7 bases agree with TRBD1. The CDR3 loop spans 15 amino acids. With 5 bases clipped from V and 0 bases from J, the junction kept 6 bases outside the gene matches. Germline V CDR1 and CDR2: SEHNR, FQNEAQ (reference sequence). The CDR3: CASSPRQGLNTEAFF. The CDR3 bases are TGTGCCAGCAGCCCTAGACAGGGACTGAACACTGAAGCTTTCTTT. The whole variable domain, remainder taken from reference TRBV7-9 and TRBJ1-1, is DTGVSQNPRHKITKRGQNVTFRCDPISEHNRLYWYRQTLGQGPEFLTYFQNEAQLEKSRLLSDRFSAERPKGSFSTLEIQRTEQGDSAMYLCASSPRQGLNTEAFFGQGTRLTVV.

The sample holds a few counts of this clone. The rearrangement uses TRBV7-6 and TRBJ1-2; 7 bases map to TRBD1. This CDR3 comprises 16 residues. With 1 base clipped from V and 4 bases from J, the junction kept 9 bases outside the gene matches. Looked up from germline, CDR1 is SGHVS and CDR2 is FNYEAQ. CDR3: CASSLERGRTLYGYTF. The CDR3 DNA reads TGTGCCAGCAGCTTAGAGAGGGGGCGGACCCTCTATGGCTACACCTTC.